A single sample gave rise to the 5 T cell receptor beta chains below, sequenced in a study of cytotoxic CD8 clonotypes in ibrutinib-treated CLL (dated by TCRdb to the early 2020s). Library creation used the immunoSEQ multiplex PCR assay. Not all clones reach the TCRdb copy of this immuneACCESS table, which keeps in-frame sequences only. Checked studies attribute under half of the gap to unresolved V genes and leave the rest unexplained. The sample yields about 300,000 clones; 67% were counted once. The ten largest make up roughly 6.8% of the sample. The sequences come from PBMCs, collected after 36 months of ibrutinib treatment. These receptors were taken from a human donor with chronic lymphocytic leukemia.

The CDR3 coding sequence is TGTGCCAGCAGCTTGGGCAGGGGAGGACCATGGGACATTCAGTACTTC. Its protein is CASSLGRGGPWDIQYF. The chain has TRBV5-6 and TRBJ2-4; D could derive from TRBD1 or TRBD2 (6 bases each). The CDR3 runs 16 residues. Germline V gives CDR1 SGHDT, CDR2 YYEEEE. The germline V and J ends were trimmed by 0 bases and 8 bases, with 18 bases remaining between them.

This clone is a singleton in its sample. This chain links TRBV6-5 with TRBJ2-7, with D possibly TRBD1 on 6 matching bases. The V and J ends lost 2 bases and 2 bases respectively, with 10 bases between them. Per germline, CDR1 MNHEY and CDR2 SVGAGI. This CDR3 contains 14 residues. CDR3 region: CASSYAGTPYEQYF. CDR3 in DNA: TGTGCCAGCAGTTACGCCGGGACACCCTACGAGCAGTACTTC.

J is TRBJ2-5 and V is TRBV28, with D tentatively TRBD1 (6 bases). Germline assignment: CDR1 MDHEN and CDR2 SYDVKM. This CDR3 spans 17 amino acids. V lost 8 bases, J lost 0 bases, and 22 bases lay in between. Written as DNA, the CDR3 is TGTGCCAGCGGGACACCCATGGGCGGGTCGTACCAAGAGACCCAGTACTTC. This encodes CASGTPMGGSYQETQYF.

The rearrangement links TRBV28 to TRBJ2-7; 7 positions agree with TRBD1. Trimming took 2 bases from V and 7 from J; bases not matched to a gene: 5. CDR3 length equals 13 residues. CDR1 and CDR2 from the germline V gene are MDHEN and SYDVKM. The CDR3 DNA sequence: TGTGCCAGCAGTTTAGAGGGGGCAAGGGAGCAGTACTTC. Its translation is CASSLEGAREQYF.

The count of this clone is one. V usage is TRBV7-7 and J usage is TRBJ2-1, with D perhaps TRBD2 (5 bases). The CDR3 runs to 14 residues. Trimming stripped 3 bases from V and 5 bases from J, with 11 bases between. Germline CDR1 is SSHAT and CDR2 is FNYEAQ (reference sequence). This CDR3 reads CASSLIAWDNEQFF. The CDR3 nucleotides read TGTGCCAGCAGCTTGATAGCGTGGGACAATGAGCAGTTCTTC. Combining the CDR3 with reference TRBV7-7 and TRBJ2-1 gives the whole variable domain GAGVSQSPRYKVTKRGQDVTLRCDPISSHATLYWYQQALGQGPEFLTYFNYEAQPDKSGLPSDRFSAERPEGSISTLTIQRTEQRDSAMYRCASSLIAWDNEQFFGPGTRLTVL.